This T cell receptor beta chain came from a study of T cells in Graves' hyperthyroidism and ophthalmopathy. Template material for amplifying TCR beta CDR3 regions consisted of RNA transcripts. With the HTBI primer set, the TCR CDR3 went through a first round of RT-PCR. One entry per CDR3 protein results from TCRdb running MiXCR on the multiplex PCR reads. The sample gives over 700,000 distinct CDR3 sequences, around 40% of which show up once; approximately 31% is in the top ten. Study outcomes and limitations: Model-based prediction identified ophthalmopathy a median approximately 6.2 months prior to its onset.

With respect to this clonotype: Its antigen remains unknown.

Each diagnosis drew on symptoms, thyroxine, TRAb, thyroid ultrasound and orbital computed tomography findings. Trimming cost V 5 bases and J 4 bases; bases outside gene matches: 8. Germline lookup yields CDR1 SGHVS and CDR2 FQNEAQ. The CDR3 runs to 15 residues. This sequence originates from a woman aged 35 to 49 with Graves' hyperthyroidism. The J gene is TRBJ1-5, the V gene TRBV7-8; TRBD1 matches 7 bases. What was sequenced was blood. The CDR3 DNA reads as TGTGCCAGCAGCCAAACATCAGGGGGTAATCAGCCCCAGCATTTT. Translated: CASSQTSGGNQPQHF.